This TCR beta chain was sequenced for a study of cytomegalovirus exposure and HLA in healthy donors. On the study more broadly: It was reported in a later analysis that the 120 or so validation repertoires used the same platform as the approximately 600 first-cohort repertoires. The study's findings and limits: The authors confirmed in vitro that a few CMV-associated chains were specific for CMV antigens. Listed as cytomegalovirus-associated were approximately 160 TCR beta chains.

With regard to this clone: The antigen is not known.

V lost 9 bases to trimming and J lost 2 bases, with 14 bases between them. This CDR3 region has 13 residues. CDR1 is MDHEN and CDR2 is SYDVKM in the germline V gene. Only in-frame clones appear in the TCRdb table, and some are missing; sequencing was by immunoSEQ multiplex PCR. The top ten clones hold about 4.1% of a sample with 90,000 to 150,000 clones, 80% to 90% of them seen once. The chain carries TRBV28 and TRBJ2-7; the D gene is possibly TRBD1 (5 bases). The origin of this receptor is a man aged 18 to 29 in good health and CMV-seropositive. The material sequenced was PBMCs. CDR3 loop: CASTKGLTYEQYF. The CDR3 nucleotides read TGTGCCAGTACTAAGGGGTTAACCTACGAGCAGTACTTC.